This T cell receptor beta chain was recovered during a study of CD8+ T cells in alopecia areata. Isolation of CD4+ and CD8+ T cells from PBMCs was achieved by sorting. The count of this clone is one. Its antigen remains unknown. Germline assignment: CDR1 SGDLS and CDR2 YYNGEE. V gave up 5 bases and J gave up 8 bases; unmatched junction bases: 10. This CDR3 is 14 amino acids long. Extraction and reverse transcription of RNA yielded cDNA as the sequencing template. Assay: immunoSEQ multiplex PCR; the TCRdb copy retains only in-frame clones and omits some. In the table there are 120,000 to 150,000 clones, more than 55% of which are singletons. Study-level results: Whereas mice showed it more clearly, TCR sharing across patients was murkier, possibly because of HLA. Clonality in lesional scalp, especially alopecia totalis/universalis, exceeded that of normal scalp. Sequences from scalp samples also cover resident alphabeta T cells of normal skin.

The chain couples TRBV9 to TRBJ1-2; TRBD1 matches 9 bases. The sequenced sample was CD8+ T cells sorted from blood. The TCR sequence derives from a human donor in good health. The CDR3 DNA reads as TGTGCCAGCAGTTCGGGGACAGGGATTAGGGGCTACACCTTC. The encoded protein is CASSSGTGIRGYTF. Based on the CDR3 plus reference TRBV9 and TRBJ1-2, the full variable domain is DSGVTQTPKHLITATGQRVTLRCSPRSGDLSVYWYQQSLDQGLQFLIQYYNGEERAKGNILERFSAQQFPDLHSELNLSSLELGDSALYFCASSSGTGIRGYTFGSGTRLTVV.